This paragraph covers one T cell receptor beta chain sequence. Both 60 Vbeta primers and 13 Jbeta primers went into the PCR. TCRdb keeps only in-frame clones here, not all; method: immunoSEQ multiplex PCR. Of fewer than 120,000 clones in the sample, approximately 86% were seen once. Germline-derived CDR1 and CDR2 are MGHDK and SYGVNS. Trimming cost V 1 base and J 1 base, with 7 bases left between them. CDR3 size: 15 residues. This record belongs to a study of cytomegalovirus exposure and HLA in healthy donors. This receptor was identified in a man between 35 and 55 years old in good health and CMV-seronegative. Sequences were obtained from PBMCs. This chain uses TRBV25-1 with TRBJ1-4; tentative D call: TRBD1 (5 bases). The CDR3 sequence: CASSEWGGTNEKLFF. The CDR3 DNA sequence: TGTGCCAGCAGTGAATGGGGGGGAACTAATGAAAAACTGTTTTTT.